This T cell receptor beta chain was observed in a study of regulatory T cells in long-lasting Graves disease. The sample's time point: newly diagnosed GD, antithyroid drugs for less than 3 months. From PBMCs, RNA was extracted and then used to make the TCR library. The authors diagnosed Graves' disease using American Thyroid Association guidelines. Construction of the TCR beta libraries employed iRepertoire HTBI primers in conjunction with Arm-PCR of CDR3 regions. TCRdb ran MiXCR on the multiplex PCR reads and lists one entry per CDR3 protein. The sample holds approximately 470,000 distinct CDR3 sequences, roughly 16% seen once. CDR1 SGHDN and CDR2 FVKESK come from the germline V gene. V dropped 0 bases and J dropped 7 bases, with 16 bases sitting between them. CDR3 length equals 15 residues. This clonotype was detected many times. These data were also reused for a study on T cells in Graves' hyperthyroidism and ophthalmopathy.

This rearrangement joins TRBV14 to TRBJ2-7; weak D call: TRBD2 (6 bases). Here the sequenced sample was peripheral blood mononuclear cells (PBMCs), taken at new diagnosis, from a patient treated with antithyroid drugs. The sequence was obtained from a man aged 35 to 55 with Graves disease. The CDR3 protein is CASSQEVRGKYEQYF. In nucleotides, the CDR3 is TGTGCCAGCAGCCAAGAGGTCCGGGGGAAGTATGAGCAGTACTTC.